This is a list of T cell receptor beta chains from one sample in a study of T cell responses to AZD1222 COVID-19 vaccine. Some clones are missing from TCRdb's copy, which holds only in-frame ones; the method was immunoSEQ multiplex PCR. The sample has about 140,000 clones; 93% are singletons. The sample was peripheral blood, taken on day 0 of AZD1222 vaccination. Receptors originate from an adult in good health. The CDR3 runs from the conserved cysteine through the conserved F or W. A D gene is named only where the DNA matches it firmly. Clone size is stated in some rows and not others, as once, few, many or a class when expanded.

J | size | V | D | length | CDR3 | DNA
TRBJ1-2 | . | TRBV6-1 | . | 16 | CASSGPTTGSNYGYTF | TGTGCCAGCAGTGGACCGACTACAGGTTCTAACTATGGCTACACCTTC
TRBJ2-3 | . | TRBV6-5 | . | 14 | CASPRPLRGYTQYF | TGTGCCAGCCCCCGACCGCTCCGCGGGTATACGCAGTATTTT
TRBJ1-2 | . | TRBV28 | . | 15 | CASSSIRTANYGYTF | TGTGCCAGCAGTAGCATTAGGACGGCTAACTATGGCTACACCTTC
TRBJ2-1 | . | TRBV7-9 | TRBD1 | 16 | CASSPYLDRGVNEQFF | TGTGCCAGCAGCCCCTACCTAGACAGGGGGGTCAATGAGCAGTTCTTC
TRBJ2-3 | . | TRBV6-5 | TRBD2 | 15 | CASRTPLAGVDTQYF | TGTGCCAGCAGAACACCTCTAGCGGGAGTAGATACGCAGTATTTT
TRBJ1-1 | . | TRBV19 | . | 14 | CASQGRIMNTEAFF | TGTGCCAGTCAGGGACGGATAATGAACACTGAAGCTTTCTTT
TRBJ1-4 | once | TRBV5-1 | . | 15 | CASRRSTPTNEKLFF | TGCGCCAGCAGAAGGTCGACACCAACTAATGAAAAACTGTTTTTT
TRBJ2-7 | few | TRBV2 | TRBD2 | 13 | CASRNSGRGEQYF | TGTGCCAGCAGGAATAGCGGGAGGGGCGAGCAGTACTTC
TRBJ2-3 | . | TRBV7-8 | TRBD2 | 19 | CASSLARPIAGGLPDTQYF | TGTGCCAGCAGCTTAGCGAGGCCCATAGCGGGAGGGCTCCCAGATACGCAGTATTTT
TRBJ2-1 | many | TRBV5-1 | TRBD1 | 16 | CASSLWTVQGANEQFF | TGCGCCAGCAGCTTGTGGACGGTGCAGGGGGCCAATGAGCAGTTCTTC
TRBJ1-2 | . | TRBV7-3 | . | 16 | CASSLGQLGIRRGYTF | TGTGCCAGCAGCTTAGGGCAGCTTGGGATTCGAAGGGGCTACACCTTC
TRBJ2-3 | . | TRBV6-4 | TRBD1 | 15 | CASSDGTGATDTQYF | TGTGCCAGCAGTGACGGGACAGGGGCCACAGATACGCAGTATTTT
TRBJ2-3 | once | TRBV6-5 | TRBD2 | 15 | CASSYRGLATDTQYF | TGTGCCAGCAGTTATCGGGGACTAGCTACAGATACGCAGTATTTT
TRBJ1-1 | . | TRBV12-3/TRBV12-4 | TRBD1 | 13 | CASGQGLSGEAFF | TGTGCCAGTGGACAGGGATTAAGTGGTGAAGCTTTCTTT
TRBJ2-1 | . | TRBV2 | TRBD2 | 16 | CASMSTSGSTYNEQFF | TGTGCCAGCATGAGTACTAGCGGAAGTACCTACAATGAGCAGTTCTTC
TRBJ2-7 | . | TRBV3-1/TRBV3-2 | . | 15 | CASSQVNWGSYEQYF | TGTGCCAGCAGCCAAGTAAATTGGGGCAGCTACGAGCAGTACTTC
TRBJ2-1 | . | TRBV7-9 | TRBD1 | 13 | CASSLSGGDEQFF | TGTGCCAGCAGCTTATCAGGGGGCGATGAGCAGTTCTTC
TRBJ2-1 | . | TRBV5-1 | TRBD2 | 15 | CASSTGTSGDNEQFF | TGCGCCAGCAGCACCGGGACTAGCGGGGACAATGAGCAGTTCTTC
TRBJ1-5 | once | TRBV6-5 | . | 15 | CASRPQVFSNQPQHF | TGTGCCAGCAGGCCCCAGGTGTTTAGCAATCAGCCCCAGCATTTT
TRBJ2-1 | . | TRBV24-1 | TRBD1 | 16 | CATSVPGQSSYNEQFF | TGTGCCACCAGTGTCCCGGGACAGAGCTCCTACAATGAGCAGTTCTTC